This T cell receptor beta chain was identified in a study of neoadjuvant anti-PD-1 for oral cavity cancer. TCRdb keeps only in-frame clones here, not all; method: immunoSEQ multiplex PCR. The profile shows 65,000 to 95,000 clones, 84% of them singletons. Patients had newly diagnosed, untreated stage II-IVA oral cavity squamous cell carcinoma. Patients had HPV-negative, locally advanced oral cavity squamous cell carcinoma. Study observations and caveats: Higher pretreatment Treg/Th17 ratios tracked higher pretreatment blood clonality.

Comment on this clone: Its target is not known.

The CDR3 length is 15 residues. The germline CDR1 and CDR2 sequences are MDHEN and SYDVKM. Trimming at V came to 5 bases and at J to 4 bases, leaving 8 bases not matched to a gene. This specimen was PBMCs, taken before nivolumab (anti-PD-1) treatment. The sequence was collected from a person between 40 and 85 years old with oral cavity squamous cell carcinoma. This chain uses TRBV28 with TRBJ2-7, with TRBD1 identical over 10 bases. The CDR3 loop is CASSIPGQGSYEQYF. CDR3 bases: TGTGCCAGCAGTATACCGGGACAGGGGAGTTACGAGCAGTACTTC.